This record looks at one T cell receptor (beta chain) sequence and its context. Its target antigen remains unknown. No much larger clone is present one base from it, and per-base qualities are unavailable. The collaborating institutions used their own protocols to collect whole blood in K2EDTA tubes. For TCRbeta analysis, collaborator samples were shipped as frozen whole blood, as isolated PBMCs, or as DNA extracted from either sample type. TCRbeta CDR3 regions were amplified from genomic DNA using the immunoSEQ Assay, a bias-controlled multiplex PCR. On the authors' methods: The number of nucleated cells in each sample was estimated from the amplification of reference gene primers within the assay. Sequence reads were collapsed and filtered to measure the absolute abundance of every unique TCRbeta CDR3 rearrangement. Productive Simpson clonality was computed per sample as the square root of Simpson's diversity index over productive rearrangements. Drawn from immuneACCESS, this table holds only the in-frame rearrangements with V and J called that TCRdb kept. Clones are partly lost; checked studies trace under half to an unresolved V gene and leave the rest unexplained. The V and J calls and clone size were taken over from that table, and D and trimming were inferred from the DNA. Counted in this sample were about 190,000 clones; roughly 78% of them appeared once. About 3% of the sample comes from the top ten.

The sample comes from a study of blood T cell repertoires in COVID-19 (dated by TCRdb to 2018 to 2020). With regard to the full study: Samples covering the acute and convalescent phases of COVID-19 were provided by collaborators in the United States, Italy and Spain. The repertoires were released in a freely available public database meant as a resource for research on the immune response to SARS-CoV-2. Sample metadata almost always included a de-identified subject ID, COVID-19 status, age in years and sex. Samples were obtained from the ongoing ImmuneRACE study (first 160 participants) and from about 1,300 subjects provided by 6 global collaborators. HLA class I and class II types, where available, came from metadata supplied by the sample provider rather than from assay-based typing. The prospective study material was composed of cDNA or gDNA derived from T cells, B-cell-depleted T cells, or PBMCs. Deeply sampled blood TCRbeta repertoires from subjects exposed to, actively infected with, or recovered from COVID-19 were included in the dataset.

Findings and caveats that apply to the study as a whole: Clinical and demographic metadata were provided uncurated, with the amount varying by source and participant.

The TCR originated in a woman aged 80 or older with active or convalescent COVID-19. Sequencing was done on a sample of peripheral blood.

The bases are TGTGCCAGCAGCTTAGTGTACAGAGAAGAGACCCAGTACTTC. This yields the protein CASSLVYREETQYF. The chain joins TRBV7-2 to TRBJ2-5, with no confidently assigned D gene. Counted from cysteine to phenylalanine, this CDR3 has 14 amino acids. Just CDR3 DNA is preserved here, 42 bases in frame from base 1. V drops 1 base and J drops 3 bases, leaving 9 bases in between. The germline V gene gives CDR1 as SGHTA and CDR2 as FQGNSA.